The TCR beta chain under discussion was sequenced for a study of blood T cell repertoires in COVID-19. Study-level background: Specimens from acute and convalescent COVID-19 originated in the United States, Italy and Spain. Sample material is recorded as cDNA or gDNA derived from T cells, B-cell-depleted T cells, or PBMCs.

In the study's own analysis: Amplification with reference gene primers provided the estimates of nucleated cell counts. Repertoires were generated with immunoSEQ multiplex PCR, while TCRdb's copy carries only in-frame clones and drops some. V, J and clone size reflect that table, while D and trimming were determined from the DNA. This table holds 110,000 or so clones, around 85% found once. What was sequenced was peripheral blood. The source of this sequence is a human donor in a cohort sampled during active COVID-19.

This CDR3 reads CASSQDWRDPEAFF. CDR3 coding DNA: TGTGCCAGCAGCCAAGATTGGAGGGATCCTGAAGCTTTCTTT. The rearrangement uses TRBV3-1 (or the pseudogene TRBV3-2) and TRBJ1-1; no reliable D call. The germline V gene has CDR1 LGHDT and CDR2 YNNKEL (reference sequence). The CDR3 extends over 14 amino acids. The V end lost 0 bases, the J end lost 6 bases, and 11 bases lay between the germline ends.